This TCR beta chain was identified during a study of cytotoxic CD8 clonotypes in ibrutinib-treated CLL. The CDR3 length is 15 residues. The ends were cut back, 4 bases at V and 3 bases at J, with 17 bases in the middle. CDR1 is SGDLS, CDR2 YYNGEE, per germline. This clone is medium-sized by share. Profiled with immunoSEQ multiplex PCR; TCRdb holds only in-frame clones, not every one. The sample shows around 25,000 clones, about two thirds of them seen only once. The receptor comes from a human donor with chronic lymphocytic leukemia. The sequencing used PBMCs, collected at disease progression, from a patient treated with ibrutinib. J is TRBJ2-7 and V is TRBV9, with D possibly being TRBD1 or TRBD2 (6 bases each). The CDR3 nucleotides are TGTGCCAGCAGCTCCGACCTCAGGGGAGGCTACGAGCAGTACTTC. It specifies CASSSDLRGGYEQYF. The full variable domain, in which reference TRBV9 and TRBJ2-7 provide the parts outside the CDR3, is DSGVTQTPKHLITATGQRVTLRCSPRSGDLSVYWYQQSLDQGLQFLIQYYNGEERAKGNILERFSAQQFPDLHSELNLSSLELGDSALYFCASSSDLRGGYEQYFGPGTRLTVT.